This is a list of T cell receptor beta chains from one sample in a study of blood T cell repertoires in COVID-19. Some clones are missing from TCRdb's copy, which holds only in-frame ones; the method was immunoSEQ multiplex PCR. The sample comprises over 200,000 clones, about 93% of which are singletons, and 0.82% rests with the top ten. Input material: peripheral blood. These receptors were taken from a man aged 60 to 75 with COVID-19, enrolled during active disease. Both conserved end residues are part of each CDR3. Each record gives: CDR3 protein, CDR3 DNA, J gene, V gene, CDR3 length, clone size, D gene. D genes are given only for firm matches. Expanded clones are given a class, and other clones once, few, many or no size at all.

cdr3_aa: CSVGDRGGNQPQHF
cdr3_nt: TGCAGCGTTGGGGACAGGGGGGGCAATCAGCCCCAGCATTTT
j_call: TRBJ1-5
v_call: TRBV29-1
cdr3_length: 14
clone_size: few
d_call: TRBD1

cdr3_aa: CASSYGTIEQYF
cdr3_nt: TGTGCCAGCAGCTATGGGACTATCGAGCAGTACTTC
j_call: TRBJ2-7
v_call: TRBV12-3/TRBV12-4
cdr3_length: 12
clone_size: once
d_call: TRBD2

cdr3_aa: CASSLDPSMNTEAFF
cdr3_nt: TGTGCCAGCAGCCTTGATCCCTCTATGAACACTGAAGCTTTCTTT
j_call: TRBJ1-1
v_call: TRBV7-3
cdr3_length: 15
clone_size: NA
d_call: NA

cdr3_aa: CASSPPEGQRGTQYF
cdr3_nt: TGTGCCAGCTCACCACCGGAGGGTCAGCGCGGTACGCAGTATTTT
j_call: TRBJ2-3
v_call: TRBV18
cdr3_length: 15
clone_size: once
d_call: NA

cdr3_aa: CASTEPSTGATEAFF
cdr3_nt: TGTGCCAGTACCGAACCCTCGACAGGGGCCACTGAAGCTTTCTTT
j_call: TRBJ1-1
v_call: TRBV19
cdr3_length: 15
clone_size: NA
d_call: TRBD1

cdr3_aa: CASSQAGGGTTDTQYF
cdr3_nt: TGTGCCAGCAGCCAAGCGGGTGGCGGGACGACAGATACGCAGTATTTT
j_call: TRBJ2-3
v_call: TRBV3-1/TRBV3-2
cdr3_length: 16
clone_size: NA
d_call: NA

cdr3_aa: CATSDLVLRGQAYEQYF
cdr3_nt: TGTGCCACCAGTGATTTGGTCCTGCGGGGACAGGCCTACGAGCAGTACTTC
j_call: TRBJ2-7
v_call: TRBV24-1
cdr3_length: 17
clone_size: NA
d_call: TRBD1

cdr3_aa: CASSDRDRAVNQPQHF
cdr3_nt: TGTGCCAGCAGTGACCGGGACAGGGCGGTGAATCAGCCCCAGCATTTT
j_call: TRBJ1-5
v_call: TRBV6-1
cdr3_length: 16
clone_size: NA
d_call: TRBD1

cdr3_aa: CASKLYNEQFF
cdr3_nt: TGTGCCAGCAAACTCTACAATGAGCAGTTCTTC
j_call: TRBJ2-1
v_call: TRBV6-5
cdr3_length: 11
clone_size: NA
d_call: NA

cdr3_aa: CASSFLAPGGEAFF
cdr3_nt: TGTGCCAGCAGCTTCCTCGCCCCGGGAGGTGAAGCTTTCTTT
j_call: TRBJ1-1
v_call: TRBV2
cdr3_length: 14
clone_size: NA
d_call: NA

cdr3_aa: CAWSLGWTGVYQPQHF
cdr3_nt: TGTGCCTGGAGCCTAGGTTGGACAGGGGTTTATCAGCCCCAGCATTTT
j_call: TRBJ1-5
v_call: TRBV30
cdr3_length: 16
clone_size: NA
d_call: TRBD1

cdr3_aa: CAWSVENEQFF
cdr3_nt: TGTGCCTGGAGTGTCGAGAATGAGCAGTTCTTC
j_call: TRBJ2-1
v_call: TRBV30
cdr3_length: 11
clone_size: NA
d_call: NA

cdr3_aa: CASSFRQGETGTEAFF
cdr3_nt: TGTGCCAGCAGTTTTAGGCAGGGGGAAACGGGCACTGAAGCTTTCTTT
j_call: TRBJ1-1
v_call: TRBV28
cdr3_length: 16
clone_size: NA
d_call: TRBD1

cdr3_aa: CASSEGQGRGYTF
cdr3_nt: TGCGCCAGCAGCGAAGGACAGGGGCGCGGCTACACCTTC
j_call: TRBJ1-2
v_call: TRBV10-2
cdr3_length: 13
clone_size: NA
d_call: TRBD1

cdr3_aa: CASSSISYNEQFF
cdr3_nt: TGTGCCAGCAGCTCCATCTCCTACAATGAGCAGTTCTTC
j_call: TRBJ2-1
v_call: TRBV7-9
cdr3_length: 13
clone_size: NA
d_call: NA

cdr3_aa: CASSQDTTGGETQYF
cdr3_nt: TGTGCCAGCAGCCAAGATACGACAGGGGGAGAGACCCAGTACTTC
j_call: TRBJ2-5
v_call: TRBV3-1/TRBV3-2
cdr3_length: 15
clone_size: NA
d_call: TRBD1

cdr3_aa: CASSEQSSGNTIYF
cdr3_nt: TGTGCCAGCAGCGAGCAAAGCTCTGGAAACACCATATATTTT
j_call: TRBJ1-3
v_call: TRBV7-3
cdr3_length: 14
clone_size: NA
d_call: NA

cdr3_aa: CSASFQGATPGGTF
cdr3_nt: TGCAGTGCTAGTTTCCAAGGGGCGACCCCCGGGGGGACCTTT
j_call: TRBJ1-1
v_call: TRBV20-1
cdr3_length: 14
clone_size: NA
d_call: NA

cdr3_aa: CAWKTGGSNTGELFF
cdr3_nt: TGTGCCTGGAAAACAGGGGGCTCAAACACCGGGGAGCTGTTTTTT
j_call: TRBJ2-2
v_call: TRBV30
cdr3_length: 15
clone_size: NA
d_call: TRBD1